These T cell receptor beta chains were read from a single sample in a study of blood T cell repertoires in COVID-19. TCRdb's table, derived via immunoSEQ multiplex PCR, lists solely in-frame clones and lacks some. The table records some 72,000 clones, around nine tenths of them present only once. Sequenced input: peripheral blood. These receptors originate from a man aged 50 to 59 with active or convalescent COVID-19. CDR3s include the opening cysteine and the closing phenylalanine or tryptophan. A D gene is named only where the DNA matches it firmly. The size entry is marked missing in some rows and otherwise reads once, few, many or a size class.

abundance	j_gene	v_gene	d_gene	CDR3aa	CDR3nt
.	TRBJ1-2	TRBV3-1/TRBV3-2	TRBD1	CASSPGTGQDGYTF	TGTGCCAGCAGCCCCGGGACAGGGCAAGATGGCTACACCTTC
once	TRBJ2-1	TRBV9	.	CASSVVPSEGEQFF	TGTGCCAGCAGCGTAGTGCCTAGCGAGGGTGAGCAGTTCTTC
.	TRBJ2-7	TRBV7-6	TRBD2	CASAGTSGGASYEQYF	TGTGCCAGCGCCGGGACTAGCGGGGGGGCCTCCTACGAGCAGTACTTC
.	TRBJ2-4	TRBV6-5	.	CASSYGRKGYIQYF	TGTGCCAGCAGTTACGGTAGGAAGGGGTACATTCAGTACTTC
.	TRBJ1-2	TRBV5-1	.	CASSLAPEGYYGYTF	TGCGCCAGCAGCTTGGCCCCGGAGGGGTACTATGGCTACACCTTC
.	TRBJ2-1	TRBV27	TRBD2	CASSILAGGGYSNEQFF	TGTGCCAGCAGTATACTAGCGGGGGGCGGGTATAGCAATGAGCAGTTCTTC
.	TRBJ2-5	TRBV29-1	TRBD1	CSVEALTGGRETQYF	TGCAGCGTTGAGGCTCTTACAGGGGGCCGGGAGACCCAGTACTTC
.	TRBJ1-2	TRBV28	TRBD1	CATYSTVQGSF	TGTGCCACCTACAGCACCGTACAGGGGAGTTTT
.	TRBJ2-2	TRBV28	TRBD1	CASRQGGVTGELFF	TGTGCCAGCAGGCAAGGGGGCGTAACCGGGGAGCTGTTTTTT
.	TRBJ1-2	TRBV6-5	.	CASRPQVYYGYTF	TGTGCCAGCCGCCCTCAGGTGTACTATGGCTACACCTTC
.	TRBJ1-6	TRBV5-1	TRBD1	CASSLGTGGANSPLHF	TGCGCCAGCAGCTTGGGGACAGGGGGCGCGAATTCACCCCTCCACTTT
.	TRBJ2-2	TRBV4-1	TRBD1	CASSRTGEGTGELFF	TGCGCCAGCAGCCGGACAGGGGAGGGCACCGGGGAGCTGTTTTTT
.	TRBJ2-3	TRBV5-1	.	CASSLLGATDTQYF	TGCGCCAGCAGCTTGCTAGGGGCCACAGATACGCAGTATTTT
.	TRBJ2-5	TRBV28	TRBD2	CASRITGRRGFQETQYF	TGTGCCAGCAGGATCACTGGGAGGCGGGGGTTCCAAGAGACCCAGTACTTC
.	TRBJ1-1	TRBV3-1/TRBV3-2	.	CASSQDRRGTPNTEAFF	TGTGCCAGCAGCCAAGATCGGAGGGGTACGCCGAACACTGAAGCTTTCTTT
few	TRBJ1-2	TRBV28	.	CASTIWGDNYGYTF	TGTGCCAGCACAATTTGGGGCGATAACTATGGCTACACCTTC
.	TRBJ2-5	TRBV7-2	.	CASSHPPGQSRETQYF	TGTGCCAGCAGCCACCCCCCGGGTCAAAGCCGGGAGACCCAGTACTTC
few	TRBJ2-7	TRBV12-5	TRBD1	CASGLVIGTDNYEQYF	TGTGCTAGTGGTTTGGTAATCGGGACAGACAACTACGAGCAGTACTTC
once	TRBJ1-2	TRBV15	TRBD1	CATSRDPKPGQAGYTF	TGTGCCACCAGCAGAGACCCTAAACCGGGACAGGCGGGCTACACCTTC
.	TRBJ2-1	TRBV5-4	TRBD2	CASSLAGGGAYNEQFF	TGTGCCAGCAGCTTGGCCGGCGGGGGGGCTTACAATGAGCAGTTCTTC
.	TRBJ2-3	TRBV13	.	CASSWGGPSTDTQYF	TGTGCCAGCAGCTGGGGGGGGCCTAGCACAGATACGCAGTATTTT
.	TRBJ1-1	TRBV13	.	CASSFYYIDRTPEAFF	TGTGCCAGCAGCTTTTATTACATTGACAGAACCCCTGAAGCTTTCTTT
.	TRBJ2-7	TRBV3-1/TRBV3-2	TRBD2	CASSPQSLAGQEQYF	TGTGCCAGCAGCCCCCAGTCGCTAGCGGGGCAAGAGCAGTACTTC
.	TRBJ1-4	TRBV4-1	TRBD1	CASSQQTGGNEKLFF	TGCGCCAGCAGCCAGCAGACAGGGGGGAACGAAAAACTGTTTTTT
.	TRBJ1-4	TRBV4-1	.	CASSRVGVDYNEKLFF	TGCGCCAGCAGCCGCGTCGGTGTGGACTATAATGAAAAACTGTTTTTT
.	TRBJ2-7	TRBV28	TRBD1	CASTPGGRGYEQYF	TGTGCCAGCACCCCTGGGGGCAGGGGGTACGAGCAGTACTTC
.	TRBJ2-5	TRBV23-1	TRBD1	CASTKTGPAAQYF	TGCGCCAGCACCAAGACAGGGCCGGCGGCCCAGTACTTC
.	TRBJ2-3	TRBV4-1	TRBD2	CASSLLTSGGIRGTDTQYF	TGCGCCAGCAGCCTCCTCACTAGCGGGGGGATAAGGGGCACAGATACGCAGTATTTT
.	TRBJ1-1	TRBV13	TRBD1	CASSTQHRGSGNTEAFF	TGTGCCAGCAGCACCCAACACAGGGGTTCCGGGAACACTGAAGCTTTCTTT
.	TRBJ2-1	TRBV28	TRBD1	CASREQGSSYNEQFF	TGTGCCAGCAGGGAACAGGGGAGCTCCTACAATGAGCAGTTCTTC